The next 15 T cell receptor beta chains were all read from a single sample in a study of CD8 T cells in ankylosing spondylitis. Findings and limits, study-wide: A TCR beta motif of several highly homologous variants seemed to mark ankylosing spondylitis blood.

These receptors' antigens are unknown. From the 5' RACE reads, TCRdb called clonotypes with MiXCR, one entry per CDR3 protein. The sample holds a few hundred thousand distinct CDR3 sequences, over 15% seen once. The source material was blood, either unsorted or a sorted T cell fraction (not recorded which). These receptors were collected from a male donor with ankylosing spondylitis.

The sample holds a few counts of this clonotype. The genes are TRBV24-1 and TRBJ2-5, with D possibly matching TRBD2 (6 bases). V was clipped by 4 bases and J by 5 bases, with 25 bases between them. The germline V gene has CDR1 KGHDR and CDR2 SFDVKD. The CDR3 covers 18 residues. CDR3 sequence reads: CATSDPNTGTGESETQYF. The CDR3 coding sequence is TGTGCCACCAGTGACCCAAATACCGGGACTGGGGAAAGCGAGACCCAGTACTTC.

This clonotype has just a few counts. V gene TRBV2 combines with J gene TRBJ2-7; a possible D gene is TRBD1 (5 bases). This CDR3 is built from 11 residues. V lost 4 bases, J lost 6 bases, and 7 bases lay in between. Germline V lookup: CDR1 SNHLY, CDR2 FYNNEI. CDR3 bases: TGTGCCAGCAGTGCAGGGATCGAGCAGTACTTC. Translation gives CASSAGIEQYF.

J is TRBJ2-7 and V is TRBV6-2 or TRBV6-3, with D possibly being TRBD1 (6 bases). The V and J ends lost 6 bases and 2 bases respectively, with 8 bases between them. Germline CDR1 reads MNHEY; CDR2 reads SVGEGT. The CDR3 is made up of 12 amino acids. The CDR3 nucleotides read TGTGCCAGCAGAAGGACAGCCTACGAGCAGTACTTC. Translated, it gives CASRRTAYEQYF.

This chain joins TRBV18 and TRBJ2-3; D is possibly TRBD1 (6 bases). Germline CDR1 KGHSH, CDR2 LQKENI. The CDR3 extends over 15 amino acids. The V and J ends lost 5 bases and 3 bases respectively, with 15 bases between them. The CDR3 here is CASSVQGFGTDTQYF. The DNA of the CDR3 is TGTGCCAGCTCAGTACAGGGTTTCGGGACAGATACGCAGTATTTT. The full variable domain, rest sourced from reference TRBV18 and TRBJ2-3, is NAGVMQNPRHLVRRRGQEARLRCSPMKGHSHVYWYRQLPEEGLKFMVYLQKENIIDESGMPKERFSAEFPKEGPSILRIQQVVRGDSAAYFCASSVQGFGTDTQYFGPGTRLTVL.

This clonotype has at least ten counts. This rearrangement joins TRBV29-1 to TRBJ1-1; D is undetermined. Germline V gene lookup returns CDR1 SQVTM and CDR2 ANQGSEA. The germline V and J ends were trimmed by 5 bases and 4 bases, with 11 bases remaining between them. CDR3 length: 12 amino acids. This chain's CDR3 is CSVTSLVTEAFF. In nucleotides, the CDR3 is TGCAGCGTTACAAGCCTGGTCACTGAAGCTTTCTTT.

This clonotype was seen a single time. J is TRBJ2-3 and V is TRBV18, with D possibly being TRBD1 (6 bases). The CDR3 has 14 amino acids. The germline CDR1 and CDR2 sequences are KGHSH and LQKENI. V dropped 4 bases and J dropped 4 bases, with 12 bases sitting between them. The CDR3: CASSRYRAPDTQYF. The CDR3, as DNA: TGTGCCAGCTCACGATACAGGGCCCCAGATACGCAGTATTTT.

This chain's CDR3 is CASSGVTYQETQYF. The CDR3 nucleotides read TGCGCCAGCAGCGGTGTTACGTACCAAGAGACCCAGTACTTC. The chain has TRBV5-1 and TRBJ2-5, with D unresolved. V lost 4 bases and J lost 0, with 10 bases in between. CDR3 length: 14 amino acids. Germline lookup yields CDR1 SGHRS and CDR2 YFSETQ.

Ten or more counts support this clonotype. J is TRBJ2-1 and V is TRBV4-2; TRBD2 is a possible D gene (5 bases). The CDR3 totals 12 residues. Per germline, CDR1 LGHNA and CDR2 YNFKEQ. V dropped 6 bases and J dropped 9 bases, with 12 bases sitting between them. CDR3 amino acids: CASSRPEGEQFF. The DNA of the CDR3 is TGTGCCAGCAGTCGACCAGAGGGTGAGCAGTTCTTC.

V gene TRBV6-1 combines with J gene TRBJ1-4, with D possibly being TRBD1 (5 bases). Germline CDR1 MNHNS, CDR2 SASEGT. The V gene lost 4 bases and the J gene lost 1 base, with 19 bases spanning the gap. The CDR3 contains 18 residues. The CDR3, as DNA: TGTGCCAGCAGTGGCTTGGGGGGGAGTCCTCTAACTAATGAAAAACTGTTTTTT. This sequence encodes CASSGLGGSPLTNEKLFF.

This clonotype was observed a few times. This rearrangement joins TRBV9 to TRBJ2-5, with TRBD2 as a possible D gene (6 bases). This CDR3 has 14 residues. Between the trimmed V and J ends, which lost 3 bases and 2 bases, there was a span of 11 bases. Germline V gene lookup returns CDR1 SGDLS and CDR2 YYNGEE. The CDR3 spells CASSGGGNQETQYF. CDR3 DNA sequence: TGTGCCAGCAGCGGGGGAGGCAATCAAGAGACCCAGTACTTC.

This clonotype was observed a handful of times. The chain carries TRBV20-1 and TRBJ2-7; D is possibly TRBD2 (5 bases). V shed 3 bases and J shed 2 bases, with 14 bases lying between them. The CDR3 has 14 residues. Germline loops: CDR1 DFQATT, CDR2 SNEGSKA (reference sequence). The CDR3 protein is CSARRSSGTYEQYF. The CDR3 bases are TGCAGTGCTAGGAGGTCCAGCGGTACCTACGAGCAGTACTTC.

This clonotype was picked up a small number of times. The rearrangement links TRBV6-5 to TRBJ2-1; tentatively, D is TRBD1 or TRBD2 (5 bases each). Germline values: CDR1 MNHEY, CDR2 SVGAGI. This CDR3 has 16 amino acids. Trimming shortened V by 2 bases and J by 5 bases, and 16 bases separated the two germline ends. This CDR3 reads CASSYGTPLIDNEQFF. The CDR3 DNA is TGTGCCAGCAGTTACGGGACCCCGTTGATAGACAATGAGCAGTTCTTC.

This clonotype has ten or more counts. The chain is built from TRBV12-3 or TRBV12-4 and TRBJ2-2; D ambiguous. The CDR3 covers 13 residues. V was trimmed by 2 bases and J by 4 bases, leaving 5 bases between them. The CDR3 loop reads CASSLIGTGELFF. The CDR3 DNA follows: TGTGCCAGCAGTTTAATCGGCACCGGGGAGCTGTTTTTT.

There are a few counts of this clonotype. The chain combines TRBV19 with TRBJ1-1; D uncertain. CDR1 is LNHDA and CDR2 is SQIVND in the germline V gene (reference sequence). The V gene lost 3 bases and the J gene lost 1 base, with 9 bases spanning the gap. CDR3 size: 14 residues. The CDR3 protein is CASSILVGNTEAFF. DNA for the CDR3: TGTGCCAGTAGTATTTTGGTTGGGAACACTGAAGCTTTCTTT. The full variable domain, completed using reference TRBV19 and TRBJ1-1, is DGGITQSPKYLFRKEGQNVTLSCEQNLNHDAMYWYRQDPGQGLRLIYYSQIVNDFQKGDIAEGYSVSREKKESFPLTVTSAQKNPTAFYLCASSILVGNTEAFFGQGTRLTVV.

The rearrangement uses TRBV5-1 and TRBJ2-3; 7 nucleotides align to TRBD1. CDR1 SGHRS and CDR2 YFSETQ come from the germline V gene. The CDR3 loop spans 15 amino acids. J gave up 4 bases and V 0 bases, and 5 bases lay outside the gene matches. CDR3 loop: CASSLEGRGSDTQYF. DNA of the CDR3: TGCGCCAGCAGCTTGGAAGGCAGGGGGTCAGATACGCAGTATTTT.